What follows is one T cell receptor beta chain and its context. Its antigen remains unidentified. The record originates from a study of shared clonotypes between healthy human individuals. Study overall: The people who gave samples were two women and three men aged 18 to 49. Whole-study results and caveats: What rarefaction showed was incomplete sorted-subset sequencing despite large depth. A generally larger estimated richness was seen in naive subsets than in memory subsets.

Original data processing: In the immunoSEQ data, sequences were junction-only and lacked quality scores, so filtering differed. Libraries were prepared by immunoSEQ multiplex PCR; TCRdb keeps only in-frame clonotypes and omits some of them. The V and J calls and the clone size are those of that table, but D and trimming were determined from the DNA. The sample carries 180,000 or so clones, roughly 91% recorded once. CDR1 is SGDLS and CDR2 is YYNGEE in the germline V gene. Between the trimmed V and J ends, which lost 0 bases and 9 bases, there was a span of 13 bases. This CDR3 region has 14 residues. This TCR came from a young woman in good health. This chain links TRBV9 with TRBJ2-1, with a weak D call TRBD2 (5 bases). Sequencing was performed on naive CD4+ T cells sorted from blood. Sample subset: CD45RA+ positively selected. The DNA of the CDR3 is TGTGCCAGCAGCGTAGTCTCCGAGGGCGGTGAGCAGTTCTTC. It codes for CASSVVSEGGEQFF.